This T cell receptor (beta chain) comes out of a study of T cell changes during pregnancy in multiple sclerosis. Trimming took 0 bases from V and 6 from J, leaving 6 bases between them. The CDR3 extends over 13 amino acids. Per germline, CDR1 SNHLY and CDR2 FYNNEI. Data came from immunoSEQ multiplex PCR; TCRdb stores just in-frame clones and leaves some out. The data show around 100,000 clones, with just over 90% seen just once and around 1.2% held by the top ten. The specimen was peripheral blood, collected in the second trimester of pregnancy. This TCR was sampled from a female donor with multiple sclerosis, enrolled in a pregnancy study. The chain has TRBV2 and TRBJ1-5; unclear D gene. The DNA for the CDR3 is TGTGCCAGCAGTGAAGCTAGAATTCAGCCCCAGCATTTT. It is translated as CASSEARIQPQHF. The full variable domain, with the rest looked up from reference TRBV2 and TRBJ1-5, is EPEVTQTPSHQVTQMGQEVILRCVPISNHLYFYWYRQILGQKVEFLVSFYNNEISEKSEIFDDQFSVERPDGSNFTLKIRSTKLEDSAMYFCASSEARIQPQHFGDGTRLSIL.